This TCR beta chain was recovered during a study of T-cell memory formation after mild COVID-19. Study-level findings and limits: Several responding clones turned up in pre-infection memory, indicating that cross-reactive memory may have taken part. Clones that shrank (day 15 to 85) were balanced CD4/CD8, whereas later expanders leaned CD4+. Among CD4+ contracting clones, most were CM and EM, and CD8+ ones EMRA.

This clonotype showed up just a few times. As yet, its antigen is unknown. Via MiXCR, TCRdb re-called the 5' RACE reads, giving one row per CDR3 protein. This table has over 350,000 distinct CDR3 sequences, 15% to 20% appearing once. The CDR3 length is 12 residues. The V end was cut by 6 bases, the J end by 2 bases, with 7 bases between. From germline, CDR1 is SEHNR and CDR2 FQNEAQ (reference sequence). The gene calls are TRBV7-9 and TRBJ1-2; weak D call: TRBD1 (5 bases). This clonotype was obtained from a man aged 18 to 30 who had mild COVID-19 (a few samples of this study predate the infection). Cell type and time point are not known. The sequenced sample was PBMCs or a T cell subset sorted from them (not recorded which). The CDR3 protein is CASSGGNYGYTF. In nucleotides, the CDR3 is TGTGCCAGCAGTGGGGGGAACTATGGCTACACCTTC.